The 16 T cell receptor beta chains below come from one sample, sequenced in a study of T-cell memory formation after mild COVID-19. TCRdb reanalysed the 5' RACE reads using MiXCR and keeps one entry per CDR3 protein. Counted here are just over 200,000 distinct CDR3 sequences, around 9.5% occurring once; the ten biggest clones make up about 3.8%. Sequencing was performed on PBMCs or a T cell subset sorted from them (not recorded which). The receptors were sampled from a man aged 18-30 years who had mild COVID-19 (a few samples of this study predate the infection). Cell type and time point are not known.

A remark on this clonotype: A much larger clone differs by one base, so this may be a read error. The genes are TRBV12-3 or TRBV12-4 and TRBJ1-1; tentative D call: TRBD1 (6 bases). The CDR3 loop spans 13 amino acids. Trimming took 6 bases from V and 5 from J, leaving 13 bases between them. This CDR3 reads CASSPQGKTEAFF. The CDR3 bases are TGTGCCAGCAGCCCACAGGGAAAAACTGAAGCTTTCTTT.

In its sample, this clonotype was seen a few times. The chain combines TRBV7-9 with TRBJ1-3; the D is unclear. Germline CDR1 is SEHNR and CDR2 is FQNEAQ (reference sequence). This CDR3 contains 11 residues. Trimming pared 2 bases from V and 7 bases from J, leaving 3 bases between. The CDR3 nucleotides read TGTGCCAGCAGCTTATACAACACCATATATTTT. Translated: CASSLYNTIYF.

At least ten counts were recorded for this clonotype. CDR3 DNA sequence: TGTGCCAGCAGCTCTGCACCTTACAGGGGGAGAGGCACTGAAGCTTTCTTT. As protein: CASSSAPYRGRGTEAFF. The chain carries TRBV7-3 and TRBJ1-1; 8 positions agree with TRBD1. Trimming at V came to 4 bases and at J to 4 bases, leaving 14 bases not matched to a gene. Germline CDR1 reads SGHTA; CDR2 reads FQGTGA. This CDR3 is built from 17 residues.

The V and J genes are TRBV7-9 and TRBJ2-4; maybe TRBD2 (6 bases). V was cut by 1 base and J by 8 bases, with 15 bases left in between. The germline CDR1 and CDR2 sequences are SEHNR and FQNEAQ (reference sequence). The length of the CDR3 is 15 residues. The CDR3 reads CASSLGAGHLDIQYF. The DNA for the CDR3 is TGTGCCAGCAGCTTAGGGGCGGGGCATCTGGACATTCAGTACTTC.

Only a few counts were recorded for this clonotype. The rearrangement uses TRBV20-1 and TRBJ2-2; a possible D gene is TRBD2 (6 bases). The length of the CDR3 is 17 residues. Between the trimmed V and J ends, which lost 2 bases and 3 bases, there was a span of 19 bases. Germline V lookup: CDR1 DFQATT, CDR2 SNEGSKA (reference sequence). CDR3 in amino acids: CSARPPRGMGDTGELFF. The DNA for the CDR3 is TGCAGTGCTAGACCACCACGGGGGATGGGGGACACCGGGGAGCTGTTTTTT.

Only a few counts were recorded for this clonotype. The rearrangement links TRBV5-1 to TRBJ2-1; 9 positions match TRBD2. V was pared by 4 bases and J by 2 bases, with 7 bases of the junction left unmatched. This CDR3 region has 16 residues. Germline V lookup: CDR1 SGHRS, CDR2 YFSETQ. The CDR3 nucleotides are TGCGCCAGCAGCGATAGCGGGGGTTCCCCCTACAATGAGCAGTTCTTC. Its translation: CASSDSGGSPYNEQFF. The full variable domain, completed using reference TRBV5-1 and TRBJ2-1, is KAGVTQTPRYLIKTRGQQVTLSCSPISGHRSVSWYQQTPGQGLQFLFEYFSETQRNKGNFPGRFSGRQFSNSRSEMNVSTLELGDSALYLCASSDSGGSPYNEQFFGPGTRLTVL.

This clonotype appeared a few times. The chain links TRBV29-1 to TRBJ1-1, with 9 bases matching TRBD1. J was trimmed by 6 bases and V by 3 bases; bases with no gene match: 2. The CDR3 length is 12 residues. In germline, CDR1 is SQVTM, CDR2 ANQGSEA. The CDR3 DNA sequence: TGCAGCGTTGATGACAGGGGGGCTGAAGCTTTCTTT. This translates into CSVDDRGAEAFF.

This clonotype was recorded many times. J is TRBJ2-3 and V is TRBV7-8; the D is unclear. CDR1 and CDR2 (germline): SGHVS, FQNEAQ. The CDR3 length is 15 residues. The V and J ends lost 3 bases and 0 bases respectively, with 10 bases between them. The CDR3 nucleotides read TGTGCCAGCAGCTTTTCTAGTGCTAGCACAGATACGCAGTATTTT. It yields the protein CASSFSSASTDTQYF.

The rearrangement joins TRBV7-2 to TRBJ1-5; D may be TRBD1 (5 bases). Germline CDR1 reads SGHTA; CDR2 reads FQGNSA. Trimming cost V 0 bases and J 3 bases, with 9 bases left between them. The CDR3 spans 15 residues. CDR3 region: CASSLARGTNQPQHF. CDR3 bases: TGTGCCAGCAGCTTAGCACGGGGCACCAATCAGCCCCAGCATTTT.

The chain recombines TRBV18 with TRBJ2-1, with D perhaps matching TRBD1 (6 bases). Per the germline V gene, CDR1 is KGHSH and CDR2 is LQKENI. This CDR3 contains 13 residues. The ends were cut back, 5 bases at V and 12 bases at J, with 17 bases in the middle. The CDR3 loop is CASSAMGAARQFF. The CDR3 DNA reads as TGTGCCAGCTCAGCGATGGGGGCCGCTCGGCAGTTCTTC.

The rearrangement links TRBV7-3 to TRBJ1-5, with a weak D call TRBD1 (5 bases). The V end lost 6 bases, the J end lost 6 bases, and 12 bases lay between the germline ends. Germline V gives CDR1 SGHTA, CDR2 FQGTGA. CDR3 length: 13 amino acids. CDR3 sequence reads: CASSYGRGQPQHF. In nucleotides, the CDR3 is TGTGCCAGCAGTTACGGGAGGGGTCAGCCCCAGCATTTT.

This clonotype was seen a few times. The genes are TRBV20-1 and TRBJ1-5; no clear D gene. This CDR3 spans 12 amino acids. Trimming took off 0 bases at V and 5 bases at J, with 5 bases between the two ends. Germline V gene sequence: CDR1 DFQATT, CDR2 SNEGSKA (reference sequence). Written as DNA, the CDR3 is TGCAGTGCTAGAGACCAGGATCAGCCCCAGCATTTT. Its translation: CSARDQDQPQHF.

This clonotype was found a few times. This chain joins TRBV5-1 and TRBJ1-4; 7 bases fit TRBD1. This CDR3 spans 14 amino acids. The V and J ends lost 4 bases and 7 bases, in that order; junction bases with no gene match: 7. Germline values: CDR1 SGHRS, CDR2 YFSETQ. CDR3 in amino acids: CASSLLTGSEKLFF. CDR3 DNA sequence: TGCGCCAGCAGCCTATTGACAGGGAGTGAAAAACTGTTTTTT.

The chain couples TRBV9 to TRBJ2-5; 7 bases fit TRBD1. V shed 0 bases and J 4 bases; nucleotides not matched to a gene: 6. This CDR3 is built from 15 residues. Germline V gives CDR1 SGDLS, CDR2 YYNGEE. The DNA of the CDR3 is TGTGCCAGCAGCGTAGGAGGACAGGCCGGAGAGACCCAGTACTTC. Its translation: CASSVGGQAGETQYF.

The table lists this clonotype with a few counts. The genes are TRBV5-1 and TRBJ1-6; maybe TRBD1 (5 bases). The CDR3 consists of 14 residues. Trimming pared 5 bases from V and 5 bases from J, leaving 11 bases between. Per the germline V gene, CDR1 is SGHRS and CDR2 is YFSETQ. The CDR3 DNA sequence: TGCGCCAGCAGGCCCGGGGCCGATAATTCACCCCTCCACTTT. It specifies CASRPGADNSPLHF.

This chain uses TRBV2 with TRBJ2-2; 9 bases line up with TRBD2. CDR3 length equals 16 residues. The J segment lost 1 base and the V segment lost 6 bases, leaving 6 bases of the junction unmatched. Germline CDR1 is SNHLY and CDR2 is FYNNEI. The CDR3 nucleotides are TGTGCCAGCAGCCCAGCGGGGGGCCAGAACACCGGGGAGCTGTTTTTT. Residues: CASSPAGGQNTGELFF.